This is a list of T cell receptor beta chains from one sample in a study of blood T cells in healthy people across ages. TCRdb itself ran the 5' RACE reads through MiXCR, one entry per CDR3 protein. Among about 800,000 distinct CDR3 sequences listed, roughly 64% were seen once. The sequencing input was blood. Every receptor here comes from a man aged 30-40 years in good health. Each CDR3 is given with its conserved first and last residue.

j_call: TRBJ2-5
v_call: TRBV18
cdr3_aa: CASSPRNGPLSQETQYF

j_call: TRBJ2-1
v_call: TRBV7-2
cdr3_aa: CASSLIAGVNEQFF

j_call: TRBJ2-3
v_call: TRBV19
cdr3_aa: CASSISGSTDTQYF

j_call: TRBJ1-1
v_call: TRBV7-9
cdr3_aa: CASSPGTSRAFF

j_call: TRBJ2-5
v_call: TRBV28
cdr3_aa: CASIMRPQKTGPPWTQYF

j_call: TRBJ2-7
v_call: TRBV4-2
cdr3_aa: CASSQDSGGIYEQYF

j_call: TRBJ2-7
v_call: TRBV6-1
cdr3_aa: CASSETADLLYEQYF

j_call: TRBJ2-1
v_call: TRBV6-1
cdr3_aa: CASSEANRSEQFF

j_call: TRBJ1-2
v_call: TRBV29-1
cdr3_aa: CSVYTPGTHNGYTF

j_call: TRBJ1-4
v_call: TRBV15
cdr3_aa: CATSGPSGEKLFF

j_call: TRBJ2-4
v_call: TRBV6-6
cdr3_aa: CASSYLWTSGNTWGQYF

j_call: .
v_call: TRBV5-4
cdr3_aa: CASSFSSDWSYEQYF

j_call: TRBJ1-1
v_call: TRBV5-1
cdr3_aa: CASSKGTNTEAFF

j_call: TRBJ2-3
v_call: TRBV9
cdr3_aa: CASSVLKGWTDTQYF

j_call: TRBJ2-6
v_call: TRBV6-2/TRBV6-3
cdr3_aa: CASSHMSPSGANVLTF

j_call: TRBJ2-3
v_call: TRBV30
cdr3_aa: CAWSVAADTQYF

j_call: TRBJ2-7
v_call: TRBV12-5
cdr3_aa: CASGPGRDVRPYEQYF

j_call: TRBJ2-1
v_call: TRBV7-3
cdr3_aa: CASSTAGARNEQFF

j_call: TRBJ1-2
v_call: TRBV6-5
cdr3_aa: CASSYSRTAPGGYTF

j_call: TRBJ1-2
v_call: TRBV7-2
cdr3_aa: CASSSGQQAYYGHTF

j_call: TRBJ2-7
v_call: TRBV28
cdr3_aa: CASTFAGGQYF

j_call: TRBJ1-5
v_call: TRBV20-1
cdr3_aa: CSAGYSNQPQHF

j_call: TRBJ2-5
v_call: TRBV5-1
cdr3_aa: CASSLVRGNQETQYF

j_call: .
v_call: TRBV20-1
cdr3_aa: CSARTGTGNEQYF

j_call: TRBJ1-1
v_call: TRBV6-6
cdr3_aa: CASTPDRRTEAFF